Sequencing of this T cell receptor (beta chain) was carried out in a study of beta chain features in type 1 diabetes. Study results and limitations: When Type 1 diabetes patients were examined, their TCRB CDR3s proved moderately but significantly shorter in all four CD4+ subsets.

Worth noting for this clone: The antigen is not known.

The germline V gene has CDR1 SSHAT and CDR2 FNYEAQ (reference sequence). The J segment lost 2 bases and the V segment lost 2 bases, leaving 4 bases of the junction unmatched. CDR3 length equals 15 residues. As every portion of the isolated RNA was reverse transcribed, the sequencing read expressed TCRB transcripts. This table comes from immunoSEQ multiplex PCR, and its TCRdb copy is limited to in-frame clones, with some not included. The sample gives almost 350,000 clones, around 9.7% of which show up once; around 1% is in the top ten. The clonotype was recovered from a man between 25 and 39 years old with type 1 diabetes. Sequenced material: central memory CD4+ T cells from blood. The V call is TRBV7-7, the J call TRBJ2-5, with 8 positions matching TRBD2. The CDR3 loop reads CASSLSGGLQETQYF. CDR3 bases: TGTGCCAGCAGCTTATCGGGGGGGCTTCAAGAGACCCAGTACTTC.